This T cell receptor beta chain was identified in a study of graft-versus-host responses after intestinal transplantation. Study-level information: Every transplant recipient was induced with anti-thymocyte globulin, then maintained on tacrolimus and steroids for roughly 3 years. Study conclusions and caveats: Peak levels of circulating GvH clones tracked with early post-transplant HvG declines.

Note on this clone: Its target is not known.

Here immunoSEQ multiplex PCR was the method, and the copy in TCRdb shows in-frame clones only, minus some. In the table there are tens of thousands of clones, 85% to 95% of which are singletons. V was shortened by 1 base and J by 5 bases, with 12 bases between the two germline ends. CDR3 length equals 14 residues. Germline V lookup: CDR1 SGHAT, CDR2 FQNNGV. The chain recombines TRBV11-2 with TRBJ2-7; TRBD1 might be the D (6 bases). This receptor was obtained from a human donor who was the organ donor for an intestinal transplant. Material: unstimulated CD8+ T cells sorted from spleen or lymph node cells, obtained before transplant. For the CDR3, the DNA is TGTGCCAGCAGCTTAGGGGACATCCTGGACGAGCAGTACTTC. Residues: CASSLGDILDEQYF. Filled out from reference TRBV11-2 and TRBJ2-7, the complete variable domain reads EAGVAQSPRYKIIEKRQSVAFWCNPISGHATLYWYQQILGQGPKLLIQFQNNGVVDDSQLPKDRFSAERLKGVDSTLKIQPAKLEDSAVYLCASSLGDILDEQYFGPGTRLTVT.